The 20 T cell receptor beta chains below all came from one sample that was sequenced in a study of Graves' ophthalmopathy and Graves' hyperthyroidism. Scientists amplified the TCR beta CDR3 regions from RNA transcripts. Second-round multiplex PCR followed a first-round RT-PCR using HTBI primers. TCRdb re-derived calls from the multiplex PCR reads in MiXCR, one entry per CDR3 protein. This table has around 1.1 million distinct CDR3 sequences, about 40% appearing once. Sample: peripheral blood or thyroid tissue (not recorded which). These receptors were taken from an adult man with Graves' hyperthyroidism.

This clonotype occurred many times. This chain joins TRBV9 and TRBJ2-5; D is undetermined. Germline V lookup: CDR1 SGDLS, CDR2 YYNGEE. Trimming shortened V by 0 bases and J by 4 bases, and 10 bases separated the two germline ends. The CDR3 contains 14 residues. The CDR3 protein is CASSVGVESETQYF. In DNA form, the CDR3 reads TGTGCCAGCAGCGTAGGAGTAGAGTCAGAGACCCAGTACTTC. Based on the CDR3 plus reference TRBV9 and TRBJ2-5, the full variable domain is DSGVTQTPKHLITATGQRVTLRCSPRSGDLSVYWYQQSLDQGLQFLIQYYNGEERAKGNILERFSAQQFPDLHSELNLSSLELGDSALYFCASSVGVESETQYFGPGTRLLVL.

V usage is TRBV6-6 and J usage is TRBJ1-3, with D perhaps matching TRBD1 (5 bases). Trimming removed 8 bases from V and 0 bases from J, with 14 bases in between. The CDR3 spans 15 residues. Looked up from germline, CDR1 is MNHNY and CDR2 is SVGAGI (reference sequence). The CDR3 DNA sequence: TGTGCCAGCTACGGGGACTTCGGCTCTGGAAACACCATATATTTT. This gives the protein CASYGDFGSGNTIYF.

The chain carries TRBV29-1 and TRBJ2-5; D possibly uses TRBD1 or TRBD2 (6 bases each). From germline, CDR1 is SQVTM and CDR2 ANQGSEA. CDR3 length: 13 amino acids. V was clipped by 6 bases and J by 12 bases, with 23 bases between them. The CDR3 is CSVVEGGGNLEYF. The CDR3 region has the DNA TGCAGCGTCGTGGAGGGGGGAGGAAATTTGGAGTACTTC.

A few counts support this clonotype. The V call is TRBV12-3 or TRBV12-4, the J call TRBJ2-5; 7 bases agree with TRBD1. The CDR3 spans 14 residues. The V and J ends lost 1 base and 3 bases, in that order; junction bases with no gene match: 2. The CDR3 sequence: CASSLGDSEETQYF. The CDR3 DNA reads TGTGCCAGCAGTTTAGGGGACAGTGAAGAGACCCAGTACTTC.

This clonotype was detected many times. This chain uses TRBV4-2 with TRBJ1-6; no clear D gene. The CDR3 is 15 residues long. V lost 3 bases, J lost 9 bases, and 15 bases lay in between. Germline V gives CDR1 LGHNA, CDR2 YNFKEQ. CDR3 loop: CASSQEQEIGSPLHF. CDR3 coding DNA: TGTGCCAGCAGCCAGGAGCAGGAGATCGGTTCACCCCTCCACTTT.

This clonotype has at least ten counts. The chain links TRBV7-9 to TRBJ2-7, with a weak D call TRBD2 (5 bases). This CDR3 spans 14 amino acids. Between the trimmed V and J ends, which lost 4 bases and 3 bases, there was a span of 13 bases. From germline, CDR1 is SEHNR and CDR2 FQNEAQ (reference sequence). The CDR3 loop is CASSSDWDSYEQYF. In DNA form, the CDR3 reads TGTGCCAGCAGCTCGGACTGGGATAGCTACGAGCAGTACTTC.

V is TRBV12-3 or TRBV12-4 and J is TRBJ2-7, with a weak D call TRBD2 (6 bases). V lost 5 bases and J 5 bases, leaving 10 bases between the germline ends. The CDR3 is 12 residues long. This CDR3 reads CASSEGLHEQYF. DNA for the CDR3: TGTGCCAGCAGTGAGGGACTTCACGAGCAGTACTTC.

The chain combines TRBV24-1 with TRBJ2-5; TRBD1 matches 9 bases. This CDR3 is 15 amino acids long. Germline lookup yields CDR1 KGHDR and CDR2 SFDVKD. Germline trimming cut 1 base from V and 5 bases from J; bases unmatched to any gene: 4. The CDR3 is CATSDLQGATETQYF. DNA of the CDR3: TGTGCCACCAGTGATTTACAGGGGGCGACGGAGACCCAGTACTTC.

This clonotype was counted many times. J is TRBJ2-5 and V is TRBV12-3 or TRBV12-4; tentatively, D is TRBD1 or TRBD2 (6 bases each). CDR3 length: 14 residues. Trimming took 1 base from V and 5 from J, leaving 11 bases between them. CDR3 amino acids: CASSLVRGEETQYF. The CDR3 nucleotides read TGTGCCAGCAGTTTAGTTAGGGGGGAGGAGACCCAGTACTTC.

This chain connects TRBV7-6 to TRBJ2-7; weak D call: TRBD1 (5 bases). Germline loops: CDR1 SGHVS, CDR2 FNYEAQ. The CDR3 is 14 amino acids. Trimming pared 8 bases from V and 6 bases from J, leaving 20 bases between. The CDR3 region has the DNA TGTGCCAGCGGCCAGGGTGGGTTGGCGCTCGAGCAGTACTTC. Translation: CASGQGGLALEQYF.

This clonotype was found many times. This rearrangement joins TRBV4-1 to TRBJ1-2, with TRBD1 matching over 7 bases. The CDR3 covers 15 residues. CDR1 is MGHRA and CDR2 is YSYEKL in the germline V gene. The junction had 7 bases not matched to a gene; V was cut back by 0 bases and J by 6 bases. In nucleotides, the CDR3 is TGCGCCAGCAGCCAAGACTCAGGGGGTTTCGATGGCTACACCTTC. Its protein is CASSQDSGGFDGYTF.

In its sample, this clonotype was seen many times. The chain has TRBV29-1 and TRBJ1-2, with TRBD1 matching 7 bases. Trimming took 3 bases from V and 6 from J; bases not matched to a gene: 4. CDR1 and CDR2 from the germline V gene are SQVTM and ANQGSEA. This CDR3 is 12 amino acids long. As DNA, the CDR3 is TGCAGCGTTGATAGGGGGCGCGATGGCTACACCTTC. Amino acids: CSVDRGRDGYTF.

V is TRBV3-1 and J is TRBJ1-2; D gene ambiguous. From germline, CDR1 is LGHDT and CDR2 YNNKEL (reference sequence). The CDR3 is made up of 13 amino acids. V lost 6 bases, J lost 8 bases, and 16 bases lay in between. CDR3 coding DNA: TGTGCCAGCAGGCACGAGTCCCGTGAGGGCTACACCTTC. As protein: CASRHESREGYTF.

This clonotype has a count of ten or more. V and J are TRBV7-8 and TRBJ2-7, with a tentative D call TRBD2 (5 bases). The ends were cut back, 5 bases at V and 2 bases at J, with 13 bases in the middle. The CDR3 spans 14 residues. The germline V gene has CDR1 SGHVS and CDR2 FQNEAQ. As DNA, the CDR3 is TGTGCCAGCAGCCACGGGGATCTGGCCTACGAGCAGTACTTC. Its translation is CASSHGDLAYEQYF.

This clonotype occurred many times. This chain links TRBV12-3 or TRBV12-4 with TRBJ1-2; 10 nucleotides agree with TRBD1. With V trimmed by 4 bases and J by 7 bases, 3 bases remained unmatched. The CDR3 spans 13 residues. CDR3 amino acids: CASSSGTGAGYTF. The CDR3 DNA reads as TGTGCCAGCAGTTCCGGGACAGGGGCTGGCTACACCTTC.

The chain is built from TRBV3-1 and TRBJ1-2, with D tentatively TRBD1 (5 bases). In germline, CDR1 is LGHDT, CDR2 YNNKEL (reference sequence). V was shortened by 4 bases and J by 8 bases, with 14 bases between the two germline ends. This CDR3 has 13 residues. The CDR3 is CASSLWDREGYTF. The CDR3 coding sequence is TGTGCCAGCAGCCTATGGGACCGTGAAGGCTACACCTTC.

This clonotype was detected once. The gene calls are TRBV7-6 and TRBJ1-4; TRBD1 aligns across 7 bases. This CDR3 has 14 amino acids. With V trimmed by 6 bases and J by 8 bases, 9 bases remained unmatched. CDR1 and CDR2 from the germline V gene are SGHVS and FNYEAQ. CDR3 sequence (DNA): TGTGCCAGCAGTCGGGACAGCGGAAACGAAAAACTGTTTTTT. Translated: CASSRDSGNEKLFF.

The V and J genes are TRBV10-3 and TRBJ1-2, with a tentative D call TRBD1 (5 bases). Germline V CDR1 and CDR2: ENHRY, SYGVKD. V was cut by 10 bases and J by 7 bases, with 16 bases left in between. The CDR3 is 12 amino acids. This CDR3 is CATSYPGSGYTF. Here the CDR3 DNA reads TGTGCCACCTCATACCCAGGGTCTGGCTACACCTTC.

This clonotype was observed at least ten times. The genes are TRBV7-9 and TRBJ1-3, with TRBD1 matching 9 bases. CDR1 SEHNR and CDR2 FQNEAQ come from the germline V gene (reference sequence). The CDR3 runs 18 residues. With 5 bases clipped from V and 1 base from J, the junction kept 12 bases outside the gene matches. The CDR3 DNA sequence: TGTGCCAGCAGCCCCCCGAGGGACAGGGAGACATCTGGAAACACCATATATTTT. This sequence encodes CASSPPRDRETSGNTIYF.

The chain employs TRBV7-8 and TRBJ1-5, with TRBD1 as a possible D gene (5 bases). Trimming stripped 4 bases from V and 7 bases from J, with 11 bases between. This CDR3 is 13 amino acids long. The germline gives CDR1 SGHVS, CDR2 FQNEAQ. CDR3 region: CASSSGTYQPQHF. The CDR3 bases are TGTGCCAGCAGCTCCGGGACTTACCAGCCCCAGCATTTT.